This TCR beta chain came from a study of shared clonotypes between healthy human individuals. The overall study: Each donor's CD8 memory used one plate, CD8 naive two, each CD4 subset three.

Points from the study as a whole: Against clonotypes common to all four donors, non-shared ones had lower generation probabilities. Across a handful of donors, naive CD4 shared approximately 4.5%, naive CD8 under 4%, memory CD4 2% to 2.5%, memory CD8 roughly 0.37%. Rarefaction revealed incomplete sorted-subset sequencing despite large depth.

Libraries were prepared by immunoSEQ multiplex PCR; TCRdb keeps only in-frame clonotypes and omits some of them. The sample yields about 680,000 clones, about 80% seen once. Trimming stripped 3 bases from V and 2 bases from J, with 2 bases between. This CDR3 region has 12 residues. Germline loops: CDR1 SNHLY, CDR2 FYNNEI. For this clone: What it binds is unknown.

The rearrangement uses TRBV2 and TRBJ1-5; D remains ambiguous. The sequenced sample was memory CD4+ T cells sorted from blood. The subset: CD45RA-negative fraction. This sequence originates from a woman aged 30 to 39 in good health. The CDR3 is CASSDRNQPQHF. CDR3 DNA: TGTGCCAGCAGTGACCGCAATCAGCCCCAGCATTTT.